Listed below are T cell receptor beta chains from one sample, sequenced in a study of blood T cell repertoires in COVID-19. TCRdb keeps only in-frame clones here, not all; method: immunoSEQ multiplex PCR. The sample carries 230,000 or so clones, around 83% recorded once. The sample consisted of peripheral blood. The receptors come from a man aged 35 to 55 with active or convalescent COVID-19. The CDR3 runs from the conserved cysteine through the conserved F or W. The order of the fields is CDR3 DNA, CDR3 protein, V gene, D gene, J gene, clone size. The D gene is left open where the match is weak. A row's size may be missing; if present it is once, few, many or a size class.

TGTGCCAGCAGCTTAGGAGGACTAGGATCCTACGAGCAGTACTTC	CASSLGGLGSYEQYF	TRBV11-2	TRBD2	TRBJ2-7	.
TGCGCCAGCAGCCGCCGGGACAAAGTTGAAGCTTTCTTT	CASSRRDKVEAFF	TRBV5-1	.	TRBJ1-1	.
TGTGCCAGTACTTCGACCGGGACAGCAATAGAGACCCAGTACTTC	CASTSTGTAIETQYF	TRBV19	TRBD1	TRBJ2-5	.
TGCGCCAGCAGCCCCAACTGGGGGGGCTATGGCTACACCTTC	CASSPNWGGYGYTF	TRBV5-1	.	TRBJ1-2	.
TGTGCCAGCAGCCCATGGGTCGGGACAGAAGTCTACGAGCAGTACTTC	CASSPWVGTEVYEQYF	TRBV11-2	TRBD1	TRBJ2-7	.
TGTGCCAGCTCACCACAGGGGTACAATGAGCAGTTCTTC	CASSPQGYNEQFF	TRBV18	.	TRBJ2-1	.
TGTGCCAGCAGCCGAATATCCGGGGGGCTCAACAATGAGCAGTTCTTC	CASSRISGGLNNEQFF	TRBV3-1/TRBV3-2	.	TRBJ2-1	.
TGTGCCAGCAGCCAAGAGAGCGGGACTTACGAGCAGTACTTC	CASSQESGTYEQYF	TRBV4-2	TRBD2	TRBJ2-7	.
TGTGCCAGCAGCAGACAGGTTAACTATGGCTACACCTTC	CASSRQVNYGYTF	TRBV6-5	.	TRBJ1-2	.
TGTGCCAGCTCACCGGGACAGGGGGTAGCGAACACCGGGGAGCTGTTTTTT	CASSPGQGVANTGELFF	TRBV18	TRBD1	TRBJ2-2	.
TGTGCCAGCAGGACCGGGACAGGGAATTCACCCCTCCACTTT	CASRTGTGNSPLHF	TRBV7-9	TRBD1	TRBJ1-6	.
TGCAGTGCTAGAGATTCCAATGGCTACACCTTC	CSARDSNGYTF	TRBV20-1	.	TRBJ1-2	.
TGTGCCACCAGTGACTTTGACTCTAACTATGGCTACACCTTC	CATSDFDSNYGYTF	TRBV24-1	.	TRBJ1-2	.
TGTGCCAGTAGTCCGACTAGCGGGGGCTACGAGCAGTACTTC	CASSPTSGGYEQYF	TRBV19	TRBD2	TRBJ2-7	.
TGTGCCAGCAGAGGACAGGGAGATGAAAAACTGTTTTTT	CASRGQGDEKLFF	TRBV2	TRBD1	TRBJ1-4	.
.	CASSKVGQGTYNEQFF	TRBV21-1	.	TRBJ2-1	.
TGTGCCAGTAGTATGTATCAGGCGGGGAACATTCAGTACTTC	CASSMYQAGNIQYF	TRBV19	.	TRBJ2-4	.
TGTGCCAGCAGCCAAGTGGCGGGAACCCGCACCGGGGAGCTGTTTTTT	CASSQVAGTRTGELFF	TRBV3-1/TRBV3-2	.	TRBJ2-2	few
TGTGCCTGGAGTGGACAGGGAGCTCAGCCCCAGCATTTT	CAWSGQGAQPQHF	TRBV30	TRBD1	TRBJ1-5	.
TGTGCAAGTCGCCTAGAACTAGCGGGAGGATACAATGAGCAGTTCTTC	CASRLELAGGYNEQFF	TRBV12-2	.	TRBJ2-1	.
TGTGCCAGCAGCTTCATGGGGGGGAACACTGAAGCTTTCTTT	CASSFMGGNTEAFF	TRBV7-8	.	TRBJ1-1	.
TGTGCCAGCAGCTCGACAGGGGGCAGCGATACGCAGTATTTT	CASSSTGGSDTQYF	TRBV7-3	TRBD1	TRBJ2-3	.
TGTGCCAGCAGCCGGGCTAGCGGGGGGTACCAAGAGACCCAGTACTTC	CASSRASGGYQETQYF	TRBV6-2/TRBV6-3	TRBD2	TRBJ2-5	once
TGTGCCAGCTCGTCAGGGGAAACTAATGAAAAACTGTTTTTT	CASSSGETNEKLFF	TRBV9	.	TRBJ1-4	.
TGTGCCACCAGCAGAGATCGTGCTAGCGGTGGAGTTGAGACCCAGTACTTC	CATSRDRASGGVETQYF	TRBV15	TRBD2	TRBJ2-5	.
TGTGCCAGCAGGCCTGGGACTAGCGGATACAATGAGCAGTTCTTC	CASRPGTSGYNEQFF	TRBV2	TRBD2	TRBJ2-1	once
TGTGCCAGCACCAGGGGTTGGACCGGGGAGCTGTTTTTT	CASTRGWTGELFF	TRBV12-3/TRBV12-4	.	TRBJ2-2	.
TGTGCCAGCAGCTCAACCGGGACAGCTGGAAACACCATATATTTT	CASSSTGTAGNTIYF	TRBV5-8	TRBD1	TRBJ1-3	once
TGTGCCAGCAGCATACAGGGGACCGCGCGAGCTTTCTTT	CASSIQGTARAFF	TRBV7-9	TRBD1	TRBJ1-1	.